A selection of T cell receptor beta chains follows, all from one sample in a study of T cell changes during pregnancy in multiple sclerosis. Libraries were prepared by immunoSEQ multiplex PCR; TCRdb keeps only in-frame clonotypes and omits some of them. The sample lists under 70,000 clones; 91% were seen once. The sequences come from peripheral blood, collected in the third trimester of pregnancy. The receptors here all came from a female donor in good health, enrolled as a control in a pregnancy study. CDR3s include the opening cysteine and the closing phenylalanine or tryptophan. The D gene is left open where the match is weak. Expanded clones are given a class, and other clones once, few, many or no size at all.

len	j_gene	v_gene	d_gene	abundance	CDR3aa	CDR3nt
16	TRBJ2-1	TRBV5-4	TRBD2	-	CASSLSLAGGMNEQFF	TGTGCCAGCAGCTTGTCACTAGCGGGGGGTATGAATGAGCAGTTCTTC
17	TRBJ1-2	TRBV5-4	TRBD1	-	CASSLGQGARSYHGYTF	TGTGCCAGCAGCTTGGGACAGGGGGCGCGATCATACCATGGCTACACCTTC
12	TRBJ2-7	TRBV11-3	TRBD1	once	CASSPTGIEQYF	TGTGCCAGCAGCCCGACAGGGATCGAGCAGTACTTC
15	TRBJ2-3	TRBV6-5	TRBD1	once	CASTRGLGGPDTQYF	TGTGCCAGCACCAGGGGGCTAGGGGGGCCAGATACGCAGTATTTT
13	TRBJ2-1	TRBV7-9	-	-	CASSLGPGDEQFF	TGTGCCAGCAGCTTGGGGCCTGGGGATGAGCAGTTCTTC
12	TRBJ2-7	TRBV2	-	-	CASGQTLYEQYF	TGTGCCAGCGGACAGACCCTCTACGAGCAGTACTTC
16	TRBJ1-5	TRBV28	-	-	CASSSVQGMSNQPQHF	TGTGCCAGCAGTTCGGTTCAGGGGATGAGCAATCAGCCCCAGCATTTT
11	TRBJ2-7	TRBV10-2	-	-	CASRQGREQYF	TGCGCCAGCAGACAGGGTAGGGAGCAGTACTTC
19	TRBJ2-2	TRBV4-1	TRBD2	-	CASSQDAGLAGGYTGELFF	TGCGCCAGCAGCCAAGATGCGGGACTAGCGGGTGGTTACACCGGGGAGCTGTTTTTT
20	TRBJ2-1	TRBV7-5	-	once	CARSLESGQGSSLLNNEQFF	TGTGCCAGAAGCTTAGAATCCGGACAGGGGTCGTCACTACTTAACAATGAGCAGTTCTTC
15	TRBJ2-4	TRBV5-1	TRBD2	-	CASSLGGARGDIQYF	TGCGCCAGCAGCTTGGGCGGGGCCCGGGGGGACATTCAGTACTTC
18	TRBJ2-4	TRBV15	-	-	CATSVPKGQSLAKNIQYF	TGTGCCACCAGCGTGCCAAAGGGACAATCCTTAGCCAAAAACATTCAGTACTTC
15	TRBJ2-7	TRBV10-3	-	-	CAISTKRPAGGEQYF	TGTGCCATCAGTACTAAACGACCCGCCGGCGGCGAGCAGTACTTC
11	TRBJ1-1	TRBV27	-	-	CASSQNTEAFF	TGTGCCAGCAGTCAGAACACTGAAGCTTTCTTT
15	TRBJ1-5	TRBV18	-	-	CASSPPTASNQPQHF	TGTGCCAGCTCACCCCCGACAGCTAGCAATCAGCCCCAGCATTTT
14	TRBJ2-7	TRBV30	-	-	CAWSVYGAGDEQYF	TGTGCCTGGAGTGTTTATGGGGCAGGGGACGAGCAGTACTTC
13	TRBJ2-1	TRBV19	TRBD2	few	CASGLAGVSEQFF	TGTGCCAGCGGACTAGCGGGAGTAAGTGAGCAGTTCTTC
15	TRBJ2-1	TRBV5-1	TRBD2	-	CASSLAQREGSEQFF	TGCGCCAGCAGCTTGGCTCAGCGGGAGGGATCTGAGCAGTTCTTC
17	TRBJ2-2	TRBV5-1	TRBD2	once	CASTRSSGGTNTGELFF	TGCGCCAGCACCCGGTCTAGCGGGGGGACGAACACCGGGGAGCTGTTTTTT
16	TRBJ2-5	TRBV5-8	TRBD2	-	CASSISGGGILETQYF	TGTGCCAGCAGCATTAGCGGGGGGGGAATATTGGAGACCCAGTACTTC
14	TRBJ2-7	TRBV21-1	-	-	CASITGELKHEQYF	TGTGCCAGCATCACAGGGGAATTAAAACACGAGCAGTACTTC
14	TRBJ1-1	TRBV6-4	TRBD1	-	CASARQGDNTEAFF	TGTGCCAGCGCCAGACAGGGGGACAACACTGAAGCTTTCTTT